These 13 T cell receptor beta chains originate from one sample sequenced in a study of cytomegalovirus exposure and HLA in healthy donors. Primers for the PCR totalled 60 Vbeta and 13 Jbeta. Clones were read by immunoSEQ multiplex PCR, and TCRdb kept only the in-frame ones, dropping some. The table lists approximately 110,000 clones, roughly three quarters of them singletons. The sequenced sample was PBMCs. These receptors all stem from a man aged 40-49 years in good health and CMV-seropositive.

This chain's CDR3 is CASSLAVREGETQYF. The CDR3 region has the DNA TGTGCCAGCAGCTTAGCCGTGCGGGAAGGAGAGACCCAGTACTTC. The chain carries TRBV11-2 and TRBJ2-5; weak D call: TRBD2 (6 bases). Deletions cut 1 base from V and 4 bases from J, with 13 bases between. CDR1 is SGHAT, CDR2 FQNNGV, per germline. The length of the CDR3 is 15 residues.

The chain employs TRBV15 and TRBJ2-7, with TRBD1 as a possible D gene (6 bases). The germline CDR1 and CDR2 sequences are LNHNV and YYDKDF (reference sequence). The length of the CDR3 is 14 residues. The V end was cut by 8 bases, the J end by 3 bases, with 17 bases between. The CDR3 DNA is TGTGCCACCCGCGTGAGTAAGGGACACTACGAGCAGTACGTC. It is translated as CATRVSKGHYEQYV.

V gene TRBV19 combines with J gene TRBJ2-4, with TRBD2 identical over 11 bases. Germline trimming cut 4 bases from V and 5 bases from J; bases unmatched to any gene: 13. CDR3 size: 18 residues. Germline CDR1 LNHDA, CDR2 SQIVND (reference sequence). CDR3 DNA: TGTGCCAGTAGTACCTTCCCCATACTAGCGGGAGATGAAAACATTCAGTACTTC. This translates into CASSTFPILAGDENIQYF.

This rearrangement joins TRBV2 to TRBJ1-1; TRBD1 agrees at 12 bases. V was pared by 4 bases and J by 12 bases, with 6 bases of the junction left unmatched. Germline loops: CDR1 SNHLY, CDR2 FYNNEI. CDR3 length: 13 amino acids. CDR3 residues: CASSVGTGGRSFF. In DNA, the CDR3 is TGTGCCAGCAGTGTTGGGACAGGGGGCCGGTCTTTCTTT.

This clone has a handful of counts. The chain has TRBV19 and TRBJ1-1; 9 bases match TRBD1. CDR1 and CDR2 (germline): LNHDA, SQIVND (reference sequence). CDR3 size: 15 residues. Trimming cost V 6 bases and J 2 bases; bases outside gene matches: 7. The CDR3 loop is CASSPMGQGNTEAFF. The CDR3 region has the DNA TGTGCCAGTAGCCCCATGGGACAGGGTAACACTGAAGCTTTCTTT.

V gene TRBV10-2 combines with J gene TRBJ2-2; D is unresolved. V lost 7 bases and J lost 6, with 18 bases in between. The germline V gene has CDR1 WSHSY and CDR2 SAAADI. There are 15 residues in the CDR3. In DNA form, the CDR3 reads TGCGCCAGCAATCCTGTGACTCCAAAATCCGGGGAGCTGTTTTTT. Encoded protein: CASNPVTPKSGELFF.

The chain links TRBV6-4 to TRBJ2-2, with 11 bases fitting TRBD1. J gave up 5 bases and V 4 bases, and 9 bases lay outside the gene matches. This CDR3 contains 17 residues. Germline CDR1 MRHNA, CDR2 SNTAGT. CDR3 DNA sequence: TGTGCCAGCAGTGTATATGGACAGGGGGCCCTGACCGGGGAGCTGTTTTTT. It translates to CASSVYGQGALTGELFF.

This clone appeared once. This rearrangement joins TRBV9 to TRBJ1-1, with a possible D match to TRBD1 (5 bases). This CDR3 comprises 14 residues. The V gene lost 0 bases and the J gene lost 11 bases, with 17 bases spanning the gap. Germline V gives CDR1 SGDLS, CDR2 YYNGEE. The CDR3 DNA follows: TGTGCCAGCAGCGTAGAGTCCGGGGGGAGGTGGGCTTTCTTT. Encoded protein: CASSVESGGRWAFF.

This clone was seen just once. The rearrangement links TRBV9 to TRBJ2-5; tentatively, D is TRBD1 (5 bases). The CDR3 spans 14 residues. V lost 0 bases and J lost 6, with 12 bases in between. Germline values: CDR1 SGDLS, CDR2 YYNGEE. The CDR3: CASSVDQGRKTQYF. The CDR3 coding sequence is TGTGCCAGCAGCGTAGATCAGGGCCGAAAGACCCAGTACTTC.

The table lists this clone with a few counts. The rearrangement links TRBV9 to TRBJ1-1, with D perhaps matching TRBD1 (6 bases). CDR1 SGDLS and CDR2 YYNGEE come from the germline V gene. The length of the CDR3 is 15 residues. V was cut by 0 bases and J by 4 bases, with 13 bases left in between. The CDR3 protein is CASSVEGTPVTEAFF. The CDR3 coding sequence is TGTGCCAGCAGCGTAGAAGGGACACCGGTCACTGAAGCTTTCTTT.

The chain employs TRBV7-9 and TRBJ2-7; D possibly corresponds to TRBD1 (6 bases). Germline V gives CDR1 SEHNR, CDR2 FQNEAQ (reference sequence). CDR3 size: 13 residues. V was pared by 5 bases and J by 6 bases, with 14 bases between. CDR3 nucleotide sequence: TGTGCCAGCAGCACAGGGATAGGGGGCGAGCAGTACTTC. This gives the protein CASSTGIGGEQYF.

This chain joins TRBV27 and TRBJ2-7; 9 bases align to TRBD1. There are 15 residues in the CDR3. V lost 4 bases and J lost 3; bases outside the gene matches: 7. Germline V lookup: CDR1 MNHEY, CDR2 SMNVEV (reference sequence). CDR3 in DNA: TGTGCCAGCAGTTACCGGACAGGGGCAGGCTACGAGCAGTACTTC. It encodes CASSYRTGAGYEQYF.

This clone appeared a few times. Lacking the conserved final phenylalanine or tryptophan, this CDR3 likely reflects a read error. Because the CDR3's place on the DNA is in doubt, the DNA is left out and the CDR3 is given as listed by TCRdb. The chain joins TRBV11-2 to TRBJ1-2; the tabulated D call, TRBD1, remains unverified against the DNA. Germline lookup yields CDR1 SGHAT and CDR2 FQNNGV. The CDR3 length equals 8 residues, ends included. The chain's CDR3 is CASSLRTP.